Ten or more counts support the clone carrying this T cell receptor (beta chain). What it binds is not known. Study conclusions and caveats: Larger-cohort validation covered only one TCR beta V-J rearrangement.

After constant-region reverse-primer amplification, full-length variable regions underwent semi-nested PCR with Nested Universal Primer A. TCRdb reprocessed the 5' RACE reads with MiXCR, giving one entry per CDR3 protein. The sample contains roughly 38,000 distinct CDR3 sequences, 15% to 20% of which appear only once. Trimming removed 0 bases at V and 6 bases at J, with 9 bases between. The CDR3 length is 14 residues. From germline, CDR1 is SGHVS and CDR2 FNYEAQ. This clonotype was obtained from a female donor with breast cancer. Sequenced input: naive CD4+ T cells sorted from a lymph node. Subset defined: naive CD4+ T cells, CD4+CD45RA+CD25-. The chain joins TRBV7-6 to TRBJ2-1; D is undetermined. CDR3 DNA sequence: TGTGCCAGCAGCTTAGCGACGGGTAGCAATGAGCAGTTCTTC. Protein sequence: CASSLATGSNEQFF. The complete variable domain, with remaining parts taken from reference TRBV7-6 and TRBJ2-1, reads GAGVSQSPRYKVTKRGQDVALRCDPISGHVSLYWYRQALGQGPEFLTYFNYEAQQDKSGLPNDRFSAERPEGSISTLTIQRTEQRDSAMYRCASSLATGSNEQFFGPGTRLTVL.